The 6 T cell receptor beta chains presented below share a single source sample, sequenced in a study of blood T cell repertoires in COVID-19. The method was immunoSEQ multiplex PCR; TCRdb's version includes in-frame clones alone and lacks a portion of them. The sample has 120,000 to 150,000 clones; 80% to 90% are singletons. Sequencing used peripheral blood. These receptors were obtained from a woman aged 45-59 years with acute or convalescent COVID-19.

J is TRBJ2-7 and V is TRBV5-4; D remains unclear. CDR3 length: 15 residues. With 4 bases removed from V and 2 bases from J, the gap between germline ends came to 16 bases. Germline values: CDR1 SGHNT, CDR2 YYREEE (reference sequence). The DNA of the CDR3 is TGTGCCAGCAGCATATCAGAGGTTCCCACCTACGAGCAGTACTTC. Amino acid sequence: CASSISEVPTYEQYF.

This chain joins TRBV6-6 and TRBJ1-2; unclear D gene. CDR3 length equals 12 residues. The V and J ends lost 8 bases and 4 bases respectively, with 11 bases between them. From germline, CDR1 is MNHNY and CDR2 SVGAGI (reference sequence). The CDR3 spells CASHREGYGYTF. CDR3 DNA sequence: TGTGCCAGCCATCGGGAAGGCTATGGCTACACCTTC.

The CDR3 reads CSTARDIYNEQFF. The CDR3 coding sequence is TGCAGCACCGCCCGGGACATATACAATGAGCAGTTCTTC. The genes are TRBV29-1 and TRBJ2-1; D is possibly TRBD1 (6 bases). The CDR3 has 13 residues. V was trimmed by 8 bases and J by 4 bases, leaving 15 bases between them. Germline CDR1 reads SQVTM; CDR2 reads ANQGSEA.

V gene TRBV11-2 combines with J gene TRBJ2-1; a weak D match, TRBD2 (6 bases). Germline V gene lookup returns CDR1 SGHAT and CDR2 FQNNGV. Deletions cut 5 bases from V and 4 bases from J, with 15 bases between. The CDR3 totals 15 residues. CDR3 sequence: CASSQAGTRYNEQFF. The CDR3 DNA is TGTGCCAGCAGCCAGGCGGGGACGAGATACAATGAGCAGTTCTTC.

J is TRBJ2-5 and V is TRBV5-1, with 16 bases lining up with TRBD2. V was pared by 4 bases and J by 5 bases, with 5 bases of the junction left unmatched. Germline V gene lookup returns CDR1 SGHRS and CDR2 YFSETQ. This CDR3 region has 16 residues. The CDR3 DNA follows: TGCGCCAGCAGCCCGGGACTAGCGGGAGGGGTGGAGACCCAGTACTTC. It yields the protein CASSPGLAGGVETQYF.

This chain links TRBV6-5 with TRBJ2-7; D gene unclear. The germline gives CDR1 MNHEY, CDR2 SVGAGI. The CDR3 is 14 residues long. V dropped 4 bases and J dropped 1 base, with 11 bases sitting between them. The CDR3 DNA sequence: TGTGCCAGCAGTTCCGGAACAGCTTCCTACGAGCAGTACTTC. Protein: CASSSGTASYEQYF.